In this sample, the clone carrying this T cell receptor (beta chain) turned up once. This entry belongs to a study of blood T cell repertoires in COVID-19. The V end lost 4 bases, the J end lost 1 base, and 13 bases lay between the germline ends. Germline CDR1 SGDLS, CDR2 YYNGEE. There are 15 residues in the CDR3. Here immunoSEQ multiplex PCR was the method, and the copy in TCRdb shows in-frame clones only, minus some. The sample carries approximately 190,000 clones, about 86% recorded once. Sequenced material: PBMCs or T cells enriched from blood (not recorded which). V usage is TRBV9 and J usage is TRBJ2-3; TRBD1 is a possible D gene (5 bases). This receptor was taken from a woman aged 40 to 50 in a cohort exposed to, infected with or recovered from COVID-19 (not recorded which). The CDR3 here is CASSPRGAGTDTQYF. Written as DNA, the CDR3 is TGTGCCAGCAGCCCCCGTGGGGCTGGCACAGATACGCAGTATTTT. The entire variable domain, with the rest obtained from reference TRBV9 and TRBJ2-3, is as follows: DSGVTQTPKHLITATGQRVTLRCSPRSGDLSVYWYQQSLDQGLQFLIQYYNGEERAKGNILERFSAQQFPDLHSELNLSSLELGDSALYFCASSPRGAGTDTQYFGPGTRLTVL.